This T cell receptor (beta chain) was sequenced for a study of T cell responses to AZD1222 COVID-19 vaccine. The study's findings and limits: Unmutated variant regions are reportedly the target of nearly half of TCRs that are spike-specific. Seropositivity was recorded at baseline in only five to seven AZD1222 recipients.

TCRdb's copy holds only in-frame clones and misses some; the assay was immunoSEQ multiplex PCR. Among about 42,000 clones listed, 80% to 85% were seen once. Germline values: CDR1 SGHRS, CDR2 YFSETQ. This CDR3 region has 11 residues. Between the trimmed V and J ends, which lost 4 bases and 7 bases, there was a span of 8 bases. A note on this clone: The antigen remains undetermined.

Pooled samples include second doses given at about 4 or 12 weeks. The sequence was collected from an adult who received the AZD1222 COVID-19 vaccine. The chain recombines TRBV5-1 with TRBJ1-2, with D perhaps TRBD1 (5 bases). The sample here was peripheral blood, taken 28 days after the second AZD1222 dose. In DNA, the CDR3 is TGCGCCAGCAGCGCAGGGAGTGGCTACACCTTC. Protein: CASSAGSGYTF.